The 5 T cell receptor beta chains listed next were all sequenced from one sample in a study of T cells in tuberculosis. Data came from immunoSEQ multiplex PCR; TCRdb stores just in-frame clones and leaves some out. The table shows around 38,000 clones, with nearly 95% occurring only once. The source material was PBMCs. The receptors shown here come from a donor between 10 and 35 years old with latent tuberculosis or without tuberculosis infection.

This chain links TRBV6-1 with TRBJ2-2; D perhaps matches TRBD2 (5 bases). Germline V lookup: CDR1 MNHNS, CDR2 SASEGT. The CDR3 sequence is 16 residues long. V gave up 2 bases and J gave up 6 bases, with 16 bases separating them. CDR3 DNA: TGTGCCAGCAGTGAATCCCCCCGCGGGTTCTCCGGGGAGCTGTTTTTT. This translates into CASSESPRGFSGELFF.

V and J are TRBV25-1 and TRBJ2-1; D is perhaps TRBD1 (6 bases). Trimming took 7 bases from V and 9 from J, leaving 28 bases between them. The CDR3 is 17 amino acids. CDR1 and CDR2 from the germline V gene are MGHDK and SYGVNS. The CDR3 sequence is CASTGFGTGKGSGEQFF. The CDR3 nucleotides are TGTGCCAGCACGGGGTTCGGCACAGGGAAGGGATCAGGTGAGCAGTTCTTC. Filled out from reference TRBV25-1 and TRBJ2-1, the complete variable domain reads EADIYQTPRYLVIGTGKKITLECSQTMGHDKMYWYQQDPGMELHLIHYSYGVNSTEKGDLSSESTVSRIRTEHFPLTLESARPSHTSQYLCASTGFGTGKGSGEQFFGPGTRLTVL.

The chain joins TRBV6-1 to TRBJ1-1, with 9 bases aligning to TRBD1. The CDR3 consists of 14 residues. After removal of 3 bases from V and 6 bases from J, the junction contained 5 bases not matched to a gene. Germline lookup yields CDR1 MNHNS and CDR2 SASEGT. The CDR3 region has the DNA TGTGCCAGCAGTGATCCGGGACAGGGTGCTGAAGCTTTCTTT. Protein product: CASSDPGQGAEAFF.

This chain uses TRBV6-5 with TRBJ2-7; D perhaps matches TRBD2 (5 bases). The CDR3 consists of 15 residues. With 0 bases removed from V and 3 bases from J, the gap between germline ends came to 12 bases. Germline assignment: CDR1 MNHEY and CDR2 SVGAGI. The CDR3, as DNA: TGTGCCAGCAGTTACTCAAGAGGGTACCGCTACGAGCAGTACTTC. This encodes CASSYSRGYRYEQYF.

This clone turned up a few times. The chain combines TRBV7-2 with TRBJ2-1; D ambiguous. Looked up from germline, CDR1 is SGHTA and CDR2 is FQGNSA. The CDR3 loop spans 13 amino acids. Trimming removed 5 bases from V and 4 bases from J, with 9 bases in between. Here the CDR3 reads CASSALMYNEQFF. CDR3 in DNA: TGTGCCAGCAGCGCCCTAATGTACAATGAGCAGTTCTTC.